These 20 T cell receptor beta chains were sequenced from one sample in a study of blood T cell repertoires in COVID-19. Sequencing was performed with immunoSEQ multiplex PCR; in TCRdb, only in-frame clones are kept and a portion is missing. The sample has around 300,000 clones, around 90% seen once; the top ten hold about 0.94%. The source material was peripheral blood. Source of these receptors: a woman aged 40 to 55 who had recovered from COVID-19.

J is TRBJ2-2 and V is TRBV24-1, with D possibly matching TRBD1 (6 bases). V lost 2 bases and J 6 bases, leaving 12 bases between the germline ends. There are 15 residues in the CDR3. Germline loops: CDR1 KGHDR, CDR2 SFDVKD. The CDR3 protein is CATSDSARGPGELFF. As DNA, the CDR3 is TGTGCCACCAGTGATTCGGCCAGGGGACCCGGGGAGCTGTTTTTT.

The chain has TRBV11-3 and TRBJ2-7; 8 nucleotides agree with TRBD1. J gave up 6 bases and V 5 bases, and 12 bases lay outside the gene matches. CDR1 SGHNT and CDR2 YENEEA come from the germline V gene. The length of the CDR3 is 15 residues. The CDR3 region has the DNA TGTGCCAGCAGCCGAACGGGGTCAGGGGGCCTCGAGCAGTACTTC. This translates into CASSRTGSGGLEQYF.

The chain links TRBV7-2 to TRBJ1-1; 7 bases fit TRBD1. The ends lost 5 bases at V and 4 bases at J; junction bases unmatched: 10. Germline V lookup: CDR1 SGHTA, CDR2 FQGNSA. This CDR3 comprises 15 residues. The CDR3 loop reads CASSRDSPAATEAFF. The CDR3 DNA reads as TGTGCCAGCAGCCGGGACAGCCCGGCTGCCACTGAAGCTTTCTTT.

V usage is TRBV4-1 and J usage is TRBJ2-7; 7 bases map to TRBD1. In germline, CDR1 is MGHRA, CDR2 YSYEKL. The length of the CDR3 is 15 residues. V was clipped by 4 bases and J by 8 bases; unmatched bases: 14. CDR3 sequence: CASSLAGQEPLKQYF. CDR3 bases: TGCGCCAGCAGCCTAGCAGGACAGGAGCCTTTGAAGCAGTACTTC.

The chain combines TRBV19 with TRBJ1-5; D perhaps matches TRBD1 (5 bases). Germline CDR1 is LNHDA and CDR2 is SQIVND (reference sequence). V was clipped by 2 bases and J by 0 bases, with 8 bases between them. This CDR3 has 15 amino acids. The CDR3 is CASSIQGLSNQPQHF. The CDR3, as DNA: TGTGCCAGTAGTATACAGGGACTTAGCAATCAGCCCCAGCATTTT.

Concerning this clone: Within the sample, other DNA sequences also encode this same CDR3. V is TRBV19 and J is TRBJ2-2; 8 bases agree with TRBD2. Germline CDR1 is LNHDA and CDR2 is SQIVND (reference sequence). After removal of 2 bases from V and 5 bases from J, the junction contained 7 bases not matched to a gene. The CDR3 loop spans 16 amino acids. CDR3 sequence reads: CASSIMGLGGTGELFF. CDR3 DNA: TGTGCCAGTAGTATAATGGGACTAGGCGGGACCGGGGAGCTGTTTTTT.

As regards this clone: The same CDR3 is also encoded by other DNA sequences in this sample. The V gene is TRBV7-3, the J gene TRBJ2-3; D possibly corresponds to TRBD1 (5 bases). CDR3 length: 15 residues. Germline loops: CDR1 SGHTA, CDR2 FQGTGA. Trimming shortened V by 0 bases and J by 1 base, and 8 bases separated the two germline ends. CDR3 sequence reads: CASSLTGQGTDTQYF. CDR3 nucleotide sequence: TGTGCCAGCAGCTTAACGGGGCAGGGCACAGATACGCAGTATTTT.

The V gene is TRBV2, the J gene TRBJ2-3; 7 positions match TRBD1. J gave up 3 bases and V 4 bases, and 4 bases lay outside the gene matches. This CDR3 has 14 residues. Looked up from germline, CDR1 is SNHLY and CDR2 is FYNNEI. The CDR3 bases are TGTGCCAGCAGTGTCATACAGGGGACAGATACGCAGTATTTT. Protein: CASSVIQGTDTQYF.

V and J are TRBV27 and TRBJ2-3; D is perhaps TRBD1 (5 bases). CDR1 and CDR2 from the germline V gene are MNHEY and SMNVEV (reference sequence). Trimming cost V 3 bases and J 1 base, with 11 bases left between them. The CDR3 consists of 15 residues. CDR3 region: CASSFEPTGTDTQYF. The CDR3 nucleotides are TGTGCCAGCAGTTTCGAACCGACAGGCACAGATACGCAGTATTTT.

DNA of the CDR3: TGTGCCAGCTCACCGGTCCGGGACAGCGCTAGTGAGCAGTACTTC. Its protein product is CASSPVRDSASEQYF. This sequence joins TRBV18 and TRBJ2-7, with 7 bases identical to TRBD1. The CDR3 is made up of 15 amino acids. Germline CDR1 and CDR2: KGHSH and LQKENI. Losses at the gene ends were 3 bases for V and 7 bases for J; bases not matched to a gene: 12. The whole variable domain, filled in from reference TRBV18 and TRBJ2-7, reads NAGVMQNPRHLVRRRGQEARLRCSPMKGHSHVYWYRQLPEEGLKFMVYLQKENIIDESGMPKERFSAEFPKEGPSILRIQQVVRGDSAAYFCASSPVRDSASEQYFGPGTRLTVT.

The genes are TRBV11-3 and TRBJ2-1; TRBD2 matches 9 bases. Germline CDR1 reads SGHNT; CDR2 reads YENEEA. V lost 4 bases, J lost 7 bases, and 8 bases stayed unmatched. The CDR3 runs to 15 residues. The DNA of the CDR3 is TGTGCCAGCAGCTCCGGGACTAGCAGCCAGAATGAGCAGTTCTTC. Its protein product is CASSSGTSSQNEQFF. The whole variable domain, remainder taken from reference TRBV11-3 and TRBJ2-1, is EAGVVQSPRYKIIEKKQPVAFWCNPISGHNTLYWYLQNLGQGPELLIRYENEEAVDDSQLPKDRFSAERLKGVDSTLKIQPAELGDSAVYLCASSSGTSSQNEQFFGPGTRLTVL.

This chain links TRBV6-5 with TRBJ2-3, with 12 bases lining up with TRBD2. The junction had 5 bases not matched to a gene; V was cut back by 6 bases and J by 4 bases. Germline V gives CDR1 MNHEY, CDR2 SVGAGI. The CDR3 contains 15 residues. The CDR3 nucleotides are TGTGCCAGCAGGGGGACTAGCGGGCGGGCAGATACGCAGTATTTT. Protein sequence: CASRGTSGRADTQYF.

The genes are TRBV9 and TRBJ1-1; D call uncertain. The CDR3 totals 14 residues. CDR1 and CDR2 from the germline V gene are SGDLS and YYNGEE. The V and J ends lost 4 bases and 1 base respectively, with 11 bases between them. CDR3 DNA sequence: TGTGCCAGCAGCAAGAGAGAGCCGAACACTGAAGCTTTCTTT. Protein sequence: CASSKREPNTEAFF.

This chain uses TRBV6-6 with TRBJ2-7, with D perhaps matching TRBD1 (8 bases). Trimming removed 6 bases at V and 4 bases at J, with 10 bases between. The CDR3 spans 12 residues. Germline V gene sequence: CDR1 MNHNY, CDR2 SVGAGI (reference sequence). The CDR3 DNA reads TGTGCCAGCAGACAGGGGGGGTACGAGCAGTACTTC. It specifies CASRQGGYEQYF.

The CDR3 DNA sequence: TGTGCCTGGAGTATGACTAGCGATAACAATGAGCAGTTCTTC. As protein: CAWSMTSDNNEQFF. V is TRBV30 and J is TRBJ2-1; 8 bases are shared with TRBD2. Trimming cost V 2 bases and J 5 bases; bases outside gene matches: 5. The germline V gene encodes CDR1 GTSNPN and CDR2 SVGIG (reference sequence). This CDR3 contains 14 residues.

This chain uses TRBV27 with TRBJ2-5; TRBD1 matches at 7 bases. Trimming cost V 6 bases and J 5 bases; bases outside gene matches: 6. Germline values: CDR1 MNHEY, CDR2 SMNVEV (reference sequence). The CDR3 runs 13 residues. The CDR3 reads CASSRQGWETQYF. The CDR3 DNA follows: TGTGCCAGCAGCCGACAGGGATGGGAGACCCAGTACTTC.

V is TRBV9 and J is TRBJ2-3; weak D call: TRBD2 (5 bases). CDR1 and CDR2 from the germline V gene are SGDLS and YYNGEE. The CDR3 runs to 16 residues. The V and J ends lost 0 bases and 3 bases respectively, with 14 bases between them. The CDR3 loop reads CASSVGGSLGTDTQYF. The CDR3 bases are TGTGCCAGCAGCGTAGGTGGGAGCCTTGGGACAGATACGCAGTATTTT. Together with reference TRBV9 and TRBJ2-3, the CDR3 gives the full variable domain: DSGVTQTPKHLITATGQRVTLRCSPRSGDLSVYWYQQSLDQGLQFLIQYYNGEERAKGNILERFSAQQFPDLHSELNLSSLELGDSALYFCASSVGGSLGTDTQYFGPGTRLTVL.

The rearrangement joins TRBV6-5 to TRBJ2-7; D is possibly TRBD1 (6 bases). Germline V gene sequence: CDR1 MNHEY, CDR2 SVGAGI. The CDR3 has 14 amino acids. Trimming took 0 bases from V and 3 from J, leaving 9 bases between them. The CDR3 region is CASSYSGHGYEQYF. The CDR3 DNA sequence: TGTGCCAGCAGTTACTCGGGACACGGCTACGAGCAGTACTTC.

The chain joins TRBV7-6 to TRBJ2-5; D may be TRBD2 (6 bases). The V and J ends lost 1 base and 1 base respectively, with 13 bases between them. Germline V lookup: CDR1 SGHVS, CDR2 FNYEAQ. The CDR3 contains 16 residues. The CDR3 DNA is TGTGCCAGCAGCTTAGATCCCGCGGGATCCCAAGAGACCCAGTACTTC. Its protein is CASSLDPAGSQETQYF.

CDR3 coding DNA: TGTGCCAGCTCACCATCGGCGGAGAACACCGGGGAGCTGTTTTTT. Translating gives CASSPSAENTGELFF. This chain uses TRBV18 with TRBJ2-2, with D hard to call. The germline V and J ends were trimmed by 2 bases and 1 base, with 8 bases remaining between them. The CDR3 has 15 amino acids. Germline V gives CDR1 KGHSH, CDR2 LQKENI.